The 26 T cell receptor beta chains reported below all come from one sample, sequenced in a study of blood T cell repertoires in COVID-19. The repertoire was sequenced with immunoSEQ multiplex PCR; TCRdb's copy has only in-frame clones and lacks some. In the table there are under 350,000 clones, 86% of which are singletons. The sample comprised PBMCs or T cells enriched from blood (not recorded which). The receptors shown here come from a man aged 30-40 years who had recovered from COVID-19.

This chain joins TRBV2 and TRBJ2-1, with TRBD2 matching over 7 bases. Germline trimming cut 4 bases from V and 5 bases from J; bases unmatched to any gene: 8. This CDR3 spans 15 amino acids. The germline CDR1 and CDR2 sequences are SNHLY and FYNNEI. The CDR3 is CASSGGGSYHNEQFF. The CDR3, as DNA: TGTGCCAGCAGTGGCGGGGGTAGCTACCACAATGAGCAGTTCTTC.

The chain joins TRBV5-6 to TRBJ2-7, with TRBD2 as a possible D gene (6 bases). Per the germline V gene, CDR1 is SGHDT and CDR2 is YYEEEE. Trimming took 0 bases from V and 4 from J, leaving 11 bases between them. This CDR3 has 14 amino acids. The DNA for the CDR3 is TGTGCCAGCAGCTTGGGCGTCGGAGGGTACGAGCAGTACTTC. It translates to CASSLGVGGYEQYF.

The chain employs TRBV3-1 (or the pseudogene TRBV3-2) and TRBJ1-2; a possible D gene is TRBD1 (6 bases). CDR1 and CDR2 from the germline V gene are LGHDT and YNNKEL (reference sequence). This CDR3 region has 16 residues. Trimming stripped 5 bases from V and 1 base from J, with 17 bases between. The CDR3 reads CASSNTREGGNYGYTF. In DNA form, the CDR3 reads TGTGCCAGCAGCAATACCAGGGAGGGGGGTAACTATGGCTACACCTTC.

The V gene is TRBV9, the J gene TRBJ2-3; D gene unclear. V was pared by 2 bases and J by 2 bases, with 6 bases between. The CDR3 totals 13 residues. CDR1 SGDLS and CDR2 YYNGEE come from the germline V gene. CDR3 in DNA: TGTGCCAGCAGCGTGTCGTACACAGATACGCAGTATTTT. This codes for CASSVSYTDTQYF.

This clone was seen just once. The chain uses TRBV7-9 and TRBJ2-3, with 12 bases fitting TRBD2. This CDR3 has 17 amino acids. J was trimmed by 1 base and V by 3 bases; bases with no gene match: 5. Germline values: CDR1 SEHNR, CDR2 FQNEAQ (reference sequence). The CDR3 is CASSFRLAGVGTDTQYF. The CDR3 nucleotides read TGTGCCAGCAGCTTCCGACTAGCGGGGGTCGGCACAGATACGCAGTATTTT.

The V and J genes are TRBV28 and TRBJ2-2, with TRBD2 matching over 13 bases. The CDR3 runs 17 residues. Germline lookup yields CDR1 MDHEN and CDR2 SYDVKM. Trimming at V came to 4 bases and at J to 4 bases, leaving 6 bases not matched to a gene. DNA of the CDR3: TGTGCCAGCAGTTCGACTAGCGGGGGGTTTCCCACCGGGGAGCTGTTTTTT. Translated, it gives CASSSTSGGFPTGELFF.

CDR3 DNA sequence: TGTGCCACCAGTGATGGAGAGGGACTAGTTGGCGAGCAGTACTTC. Encoded protein: CATSDGEGLVGEQYF. The chain couples TRBV24-1 to TRBJ2-7, with 8 bases fitting TRBD2. CDR3 length: 15 amino acids. After removal of 3 bases from V and 6 bases from J, the junction contained 9 bases not matched to a gene. Germline V gene lookup returns CDR1 KGHDR and CDR2 SFDVKD.

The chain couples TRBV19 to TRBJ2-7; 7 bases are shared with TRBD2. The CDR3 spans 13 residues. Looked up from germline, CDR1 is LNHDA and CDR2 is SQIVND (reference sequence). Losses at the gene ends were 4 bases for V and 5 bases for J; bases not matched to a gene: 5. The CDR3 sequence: CASSRTRFHEQYF. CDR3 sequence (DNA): TGTGCCAGTAGTAGGACTAGGTTCCACGAGCAGTACTTC.

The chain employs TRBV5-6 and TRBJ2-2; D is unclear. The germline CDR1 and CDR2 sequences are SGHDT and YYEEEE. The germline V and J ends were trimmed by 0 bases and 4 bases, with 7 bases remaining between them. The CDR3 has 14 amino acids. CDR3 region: CASSLGQVTGELFF. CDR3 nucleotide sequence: TGTGCCAGCAGCTTGGGGCAGGTCACCGGGGAGCTGTTTTTT.

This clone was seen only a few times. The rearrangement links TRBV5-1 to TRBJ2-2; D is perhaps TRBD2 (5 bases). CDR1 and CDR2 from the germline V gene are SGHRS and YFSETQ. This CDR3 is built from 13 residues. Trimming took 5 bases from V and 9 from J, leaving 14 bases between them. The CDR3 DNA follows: TGCGCCAGCAGTCCCTCACCGGGGTGGGAGCTGTTTTTT. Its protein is CASSPSPGWELFF.

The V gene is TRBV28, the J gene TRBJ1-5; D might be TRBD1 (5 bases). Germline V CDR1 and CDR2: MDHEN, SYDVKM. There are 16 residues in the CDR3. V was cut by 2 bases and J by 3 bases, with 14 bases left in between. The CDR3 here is CASSLGGTAINQPQHF. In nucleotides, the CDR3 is TGTGCCAGCAGTTTAGGCGGGACCGCAATCAATCAGCCCCAGCATTTT.

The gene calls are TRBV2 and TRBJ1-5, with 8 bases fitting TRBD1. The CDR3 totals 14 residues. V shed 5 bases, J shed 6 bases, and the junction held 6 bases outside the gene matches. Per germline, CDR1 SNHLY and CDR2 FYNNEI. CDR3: CASSWQGAFQPQHF. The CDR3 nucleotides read TGTGCCAGCAGTTGGCAGGGGGCGTTTCAGCCCCAGCATTTT.

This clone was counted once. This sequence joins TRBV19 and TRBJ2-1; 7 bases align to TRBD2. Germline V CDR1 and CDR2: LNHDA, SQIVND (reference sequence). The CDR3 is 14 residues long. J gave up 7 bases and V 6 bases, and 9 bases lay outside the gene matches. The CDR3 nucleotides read TGTGCCAGTAGAGAGGCGGGAGAACTGAATGAGCAGTTCTTC. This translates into CASREAGELNEQFF. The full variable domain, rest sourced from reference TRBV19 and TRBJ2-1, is DGGITQSPKYLFRKEGQNVTLSCEQNLNHDAMYWYRQDPGQGLRLIYYSQIVNDFQKGDIAEGYSVSREKKESFPLTVTSAQKNPTAFYLCASREAGELNEQFFGPGTRLTVL.

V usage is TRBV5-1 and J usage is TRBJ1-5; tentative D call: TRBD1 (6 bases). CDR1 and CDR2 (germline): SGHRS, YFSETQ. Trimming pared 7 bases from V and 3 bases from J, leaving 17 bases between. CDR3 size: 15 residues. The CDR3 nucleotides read TGCGCCAGCTCATACACAGGGAACGCCAATCAGCCCCAGCATTTT. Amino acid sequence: CASSYTGNANQPQHF.

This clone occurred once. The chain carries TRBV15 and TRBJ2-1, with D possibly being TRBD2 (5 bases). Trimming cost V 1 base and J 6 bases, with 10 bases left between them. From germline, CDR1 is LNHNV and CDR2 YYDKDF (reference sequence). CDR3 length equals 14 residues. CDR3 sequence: CATSRAGGGNEQFF. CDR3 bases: TGTGCCACCAGCAGAGCGGGCGGAGGCAATGAGCAGTTCTTC.

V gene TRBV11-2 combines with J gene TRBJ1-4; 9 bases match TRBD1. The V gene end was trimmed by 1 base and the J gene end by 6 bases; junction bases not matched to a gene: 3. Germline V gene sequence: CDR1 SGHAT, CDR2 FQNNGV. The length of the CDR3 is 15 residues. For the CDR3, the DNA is TGTGCCAGCAGCTTAGGGGGACAGGGACATGAAAAACTGTTTTTT. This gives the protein CASSLGGQGHEKLFF.

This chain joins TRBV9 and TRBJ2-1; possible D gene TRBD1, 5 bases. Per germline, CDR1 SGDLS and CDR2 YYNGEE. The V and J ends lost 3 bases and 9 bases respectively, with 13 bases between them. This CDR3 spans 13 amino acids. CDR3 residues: CASSAPPGLEQFF. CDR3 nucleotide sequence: TGTGCCAGCAGCGCCCCCCCAGGGCTTGAGCAGTTCTTC. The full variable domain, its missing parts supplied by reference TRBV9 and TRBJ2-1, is DSGVTQTPKHLITATGQRVTLRCSPRSGDLSVYWYQQSLDQGLQFLIQYYNGEERAKGNILERFSAQQFPDLHSELNLSSLELGDSALYFCASSAPPGLEQFFGPGTRLTVL.

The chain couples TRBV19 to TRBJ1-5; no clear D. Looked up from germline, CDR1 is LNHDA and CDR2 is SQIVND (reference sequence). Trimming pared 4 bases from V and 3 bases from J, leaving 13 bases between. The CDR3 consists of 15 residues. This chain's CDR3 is CASSTDIALNQPQHF. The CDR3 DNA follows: TGTGCCAGTAGTACCGACATTGCCCTCAATCAGCCCCAGCATTTT.

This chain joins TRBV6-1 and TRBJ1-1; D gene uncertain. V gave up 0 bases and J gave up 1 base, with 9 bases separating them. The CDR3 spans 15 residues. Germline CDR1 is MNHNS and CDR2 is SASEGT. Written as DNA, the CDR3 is TGTGCCAGCAGTGAAGCGGTCAGACAGAACACTGAAGCTTTCTTT. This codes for CASSEAVRQNTEAFF.

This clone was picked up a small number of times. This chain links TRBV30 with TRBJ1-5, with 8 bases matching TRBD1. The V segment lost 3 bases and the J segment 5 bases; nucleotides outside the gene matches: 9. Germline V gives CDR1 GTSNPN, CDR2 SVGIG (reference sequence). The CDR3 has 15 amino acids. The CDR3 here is CAWRVQGAIHQPQHF. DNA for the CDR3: TGTGCCTGGAGGGTTCAGGGGGCGATACATCAGCCCCAGCATTTT.

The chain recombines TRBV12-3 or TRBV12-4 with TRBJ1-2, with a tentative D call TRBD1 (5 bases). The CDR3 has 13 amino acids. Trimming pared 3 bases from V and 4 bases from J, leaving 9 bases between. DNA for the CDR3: TGTGCCAGCAGTTTGTATAGGGGCTATGGCTACACCTTC. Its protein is CASSLYRGYGYTF.

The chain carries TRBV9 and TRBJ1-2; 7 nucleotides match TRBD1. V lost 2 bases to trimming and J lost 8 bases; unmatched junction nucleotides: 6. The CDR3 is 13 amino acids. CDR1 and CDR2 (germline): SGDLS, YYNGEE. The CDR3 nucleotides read TGTGCCAGCAGCGTTGACAGGGCATACGGCTACACCTTC. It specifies CASSVDRAYGYTF.

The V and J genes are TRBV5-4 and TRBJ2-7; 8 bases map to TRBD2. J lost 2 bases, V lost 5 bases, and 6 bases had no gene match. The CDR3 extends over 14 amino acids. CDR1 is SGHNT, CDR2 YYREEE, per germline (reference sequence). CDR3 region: CASRGAGLAYEQYF. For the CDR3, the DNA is TGTGCCAGCAGGGGGGCGGGACTAGCCTACGAGCAGTACTTC.

The CDR3, as DNA: TGTGCCAGCAGCTCCCGAGTCAGGGACACTGAAGCTTTCTTT. It is translated as CASSSRVRDTEAFF. The chain recombines TRBV11-3 with TRBJ1-1, with D possibly matching TRBD1 (5 bases). V gave up 4 bases and J gave up 3 bases, with 12 bases separating them. Germline loops: CDR1 SGHNT, CDR2 YENEEA. The CDR3 runs to 14 residues.

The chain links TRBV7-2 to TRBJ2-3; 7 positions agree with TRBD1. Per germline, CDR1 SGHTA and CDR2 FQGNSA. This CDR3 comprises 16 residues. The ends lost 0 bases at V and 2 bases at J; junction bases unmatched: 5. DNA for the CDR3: TGTGCCAGCAGCTTAGCGCTAGGACAGGTCACAGATACGCAGTATTTT. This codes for CASSLALGQVTDTQYF.

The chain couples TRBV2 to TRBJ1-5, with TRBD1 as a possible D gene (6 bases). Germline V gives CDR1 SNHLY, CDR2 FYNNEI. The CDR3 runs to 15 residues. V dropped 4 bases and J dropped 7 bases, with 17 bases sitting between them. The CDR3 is CASSAVEGGGQPQHF. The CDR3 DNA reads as TGTGCCAGCAGTGCCGTCGAGGGGGGGGGCCAGCCCCAGCATTTT.